The clone carrying this TCR beta chain showed up just once. Trimming removed 3 bases from V and 7 bases from J, with 14 bases in between. This CDR3 has 13 amino acids. CDR1 and CDR2 from the germline V gene are GTSNPN and SVGIG (reference sequence). Per the original data handling: The assay estimated nucleated cells by amplifying reference gene primers. Generated by immunoSEQ multiplex PCR, the TCRdb table keeps only in-frame clones and is missing some. That table gives V, J and clone size, and the DNA gave D and trimming. The sample records fewer than 200,000 clones, roughly 73% being singletons. These data belong to a study of blood T cell repertoires in COVID-19.

This rearrangement joins TRBV30 to TRBJ2-3; D perhaps matches TRBD2 (7 bases). The sequenced sample consisted of peripheral blood. The clonotype originates from a man in his 70s with acute or convalescent COVID-19. CDR3 sequence: CAWRGGGYHTQYF. The CDR3 nucleotides read TGTGCCTGGAGGGGAGGGGGTTATCATACGCAGTATTTT. The entire variable domain, with the rest obtained from reference TRBV30 and TRBJ2-3, is as follows: SQTIHQWPATLVQPVGSPLSLECTVEGTSNPNLYWYRQAAGRGLQLLFYSVGIGQISSEVPQNLSASRPQDRQFILSSKKLLLSDSGFYLCAWRGGGYHTQYFGPGTRLTVL.